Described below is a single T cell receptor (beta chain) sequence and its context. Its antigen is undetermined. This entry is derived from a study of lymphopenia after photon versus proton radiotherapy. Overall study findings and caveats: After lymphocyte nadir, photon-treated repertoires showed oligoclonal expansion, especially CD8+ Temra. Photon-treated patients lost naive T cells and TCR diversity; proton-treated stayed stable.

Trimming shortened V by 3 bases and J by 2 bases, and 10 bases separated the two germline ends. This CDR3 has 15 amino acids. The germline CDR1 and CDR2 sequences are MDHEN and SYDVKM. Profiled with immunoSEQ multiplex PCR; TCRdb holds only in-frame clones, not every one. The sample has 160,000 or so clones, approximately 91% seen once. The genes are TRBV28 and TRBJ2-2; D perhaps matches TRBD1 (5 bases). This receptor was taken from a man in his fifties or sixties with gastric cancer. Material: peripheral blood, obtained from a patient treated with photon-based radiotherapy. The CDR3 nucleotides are TGTGCCAGCAGTTTTCGACAGCTAAACACCGGGGAGCTGTTTTTT. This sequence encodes CASSFRQLNTGELFF.